These 14 T cell receptor beta chains share one sample of origin, sequenced in a study of monozygotic twins with inflammatory bowel disease. TCRdb derives one entry per CDR3 protein from the 5' RACE reads, leaving out DNA. Its clone listing holds over 200,000 distinct CDR3 sequences. Sequencing used blood. The receptor source for this set is a human donor with ulcerative colitis or Crohn's disease, or a healthy co-twin of an affected twin (not recorded which).

The CDR3 is CASSPSSGTHEQYF. J is TRBJ2-7 and V is TRBV18; TCRdb indicates TRBD2, and absent DNA this call remains unverified. The CDR3 is 14 amino acids. Germline V gene lookup returns CDR1 KGHSH and CDR2 LQKENI.

The gene calls are TRBV4-2 and TRBJ2-1; without DNA, the TCRdb call of TRBD1 cannot be checked. CDR3 length: 16 residues. Germline values: CDR1 LGHNA, CDR2 YNFKEQ. CDR3 amino acids: CASSQDPGAAYNEQFF.

V gene TRBV7-2 combines with J gene TRBJ1-1; the TCRdb D gene call, TRBD1, has no DNA to confirm it. In germline, CDR1 is SGHTA, CDR2 FQGNSA. This CDR3 region has 13 residues. CDR3 residues: CASSLQDREKAFF.

The J gene is TRBJ2-3, the V gene TRBV12-3 or TRBV12-4; TCRdb lists TRBD2, though no DNA is available to test this call. The CDR3 sequence is 17 residues long. This chain's CDR3 is CASSNTELARRTDTQYF.

The chain recombines TRBV29-1 with TRBJ2-7; TCRdb lists TRBD1, though no DNA is available to test this call. Germline lookup yields CDR1 SQVTM and CDR2 ANQGSEA. The CDR3 spans 12 residues. CDR3 sequence: CSVEAGGLEQYF.

The chain uses TRBV7-3 and TRBJ2-2; TCRdb lists TRBD2, though no DNA is available to test this call. Looked up from germline, CDR1 is SGHTA and CDR2 is FQGTGA. CDR3 length: 15 residues. The CDR3 loop reads CASSPRSANTGELFF.

This chain joins TRBV5-1 and TRBJ1-6; the TCRdb D gene call, TRBD1, has no DNA to confirm it. The germline V gene encodes CDR1 SGHRS and CDR2 YFSETQ. This CDR3 is 17 amino acids long. This CDR3 is CASKALPFQGNNSPLHF.

The V call is TRBV6-5, the J call TRBJ1-1; TCRdb reports TRBD1, a call that lacks DNA to check it against. Looked up from germline, CDR1 is MNHEY and CDR2 is SVGAGI. The CDR3 has 15 amino acids. The CDR3: CASSYLPPVNTEAFF.

The chain employs TRBV28 and TRBJ2-1; there is no DNA to check the TCRdb D call of TRBD1. This CDR3 contains 16 residues. The germline V gene encodes CDR1 MDHEN and CDR2 SYDVKM. CDR3 residues: CASSLTQGGSYNEQFF.

The chain links TRBV5-1 to TRBJ2-5; TCRdb reports TRBD1, a call that lacks DNA to check it against. The CDR3 is 17 amino acids. Germline V gives CDR1 SGHRS, CDR2 YFSETQ. The CDR3 reads CASSRTGVLDLQETQYF.

The chain joins TRBV4-1 to TRBJ2-3. The V gene's germline CDR1 is MGHRA and CDR2 YSYEKL. This CDR3 has 17 amino acids. The CDR3 sequence is CASSQDSGVIPTDTQYF.

The V and J genes are TRBV18 and TRBJ1-1; TCRdb selects TRBD1, and the lack of DNA leaves this call unchecked. Germline V CDR1 and CDR2: KGHSH, LQKENI. This CDR3 comprises 15 residues. CDR3 region: CASSPTTGASTEAFF.

This chain links TRBV5-1 with TRBJ2-7; lacking DNA, the TRBD1 call made by TCRdb goes unchecked. This CDR3 is 15 amino acids long. Germline CDR1 reads SGHRS; CDR2 reads YFSETQ. The chain's CDR3 is CASSPAAGLSYEQYF.

The chain is built from TRBV7-9 and TRBJ2-3; the D gene TCRdb calls, TRBD1, cannot be checked with no DNA. Germline V gene data show CDR1 as SEHNR and CDR2 as FQNEAQ (reference sequence). CDR3 length: 14 amino acids. CDR3 loop: CASSSRRIRDTQYF.